The 21 T cell receptor beta chains below all came from one sample that was sequenced in a study of blood T cell repertoires in COVID-19. Repertoires were generated with immunoSEQ multiplex PCR, while TCRdb's copy carries only in-frame clones and drops some. Of under 250,000 clones in the sample, approximately 85% were seen once. The sequenced sample consisted of peripheral blood. The source is a man aged 50-59 years with COVID-19, enrolled during active disease.

The rearrangement links TRBV30 to TRBJ1-1; D is possibly TRBD1 (5 bases). V lost 5 bases and J 1 base, leaving 5 bases between the germline ends. The CDR3 is 11 residues long. CDR1 and CDR2 from the germline V gene are GTSNPN and SVGIG (reference sequence). CDR3 in amino acids: CAWDRNTEAFF. CDR3 nucleotide sequence: TGTGCCTGGGACAGGAACACTGAAGCTTTCTTT.

In this sample, this clone turned up once. This CDR3 is also generated by other DNA sequences in the sample. This rearrangement joins TRBV15 to TRBJ2-7, with 9 bases aligning to TRBD1. This CDR3 spans 15 amino acids. With V trimmed by 1 base and J by 1 base, 2 bases remained unmatched. Germline V gene sequence: CDR1 LNHNV, CDR2 YYDKDF (reference sequence). Here the CDR3 reads CATSRGGQGSYEQYF. As DNA, the CDR3 is TGTGCCACCAGCAGAGGGGGACAGGGTTCCTACGAGCAGTACTTC.

This chain uses TRBV9 with TRBJ1-1; D is unresolved. Germline values: CDR1 SGDLS, CDR2 YYNGEE. This CDR3 contains 15 residues. Trimming shortened V by 0 bases and J by 4 bases, and 13 bases separated the two germline ends. In nucleotides, the CDR3 is TGTGCCAGCAGCGTAGGAACGGGGTGGGGCACTGAAGCTTTCTTT. Its protein product is CASSVGTGWGTEAFF.

CDR3 sequence (DNA): TGTGCCAGCAGTTTACAGGGGGGAGAAGAAAAACTGTTTTTT. It specifies CASSLQGGEEKLFF. The chain couples TRBV27 to TRBJ1-4; 7 bases align to TRBD1. CDR1 and CDR2 (germline): MNHEY, SMNVEV (reference sequence). This CDR3 contains 14 residues. J was trimmed by 8 bases and V by 2 bases; bases with no gene match: 5.

A few counts support this clone. The chain combines TRBV2 with TRBJ1-5; 7 bases match TRBD1. The length of the CDR3 is 14 residues. V was clipped by 4 bases and J by 3 bases; unmatched bases: 3. Germline CDR1 and CDR2: SNHLY and FYNNEI. Written as DNA, the CDR3 is TGTGCCAGCAGTGCCGGGACAGCCAATCAGCCCCAGCATTTT. As protein: CASSAGTANQPQHF.

The CDR3 protein is CASSLVFPPVGTGSYEQYF. The CDR3 nucleotides are TGTGCCAGCAGCTTAGTGTTCCCCCCCGTAGGGACAGGGTCCTACGAGCAGTACTTC. The rearrangement links TRBV7-2 to TRBJ2-7, with TRBD1 matching 9 bases. Germline V gene lookup returns CDR1 SGHTA and CDR2 FQGNSA. The CDR3 is 19 amino acids. V lost 1 base and J lost 1; bases outside the gene matches: 14.

This chain links TRBV5-5 with TRBJ2-3; TRBD1 aligns across 8 bases. From germline, CDR1 is SGHKS and CDR2 YYEKEE (reference sequence). Trimming removed 0 bases from V and 6 bases from J; junction bases left unmatched: 9. The CDR3 has 16 amino acids. CDR3 sequence: CASSLDLGQGSDTQYF. The CDR3 DNA reads TGTGCCAGCAGCTTGGACCTTGGACAGGGATCGGATACGCAGTATTTT.

This clone turned up a few times. The chain uses TRBV19 and TRBJ1-5, with 7 nucleotides matching TRBD1. The length of the CDR3 is 14 residues. The germline CDR1 and CDR2 sequences are LNHDA and SQIVND (reference sequence). V gave up 7 bases and J gave up 3 bases; unmatched junction bases: 6. In DNA, the CDR3 is TGTGCCAGTAATAGACAGGGTCCCAATCAGCCCCAGCATTTT. Translating gives CASNRQGPNQPQHF. The full variable domain, its missing parts supplied by reference TRBV19 and TRBJ1-5, is DGGITQSPKYLFRKEGQNVTLSCEQNLNHDAMYWYRQDPGQGLRLIYYSQIVNDFQKGDIAEGYSVSREKKESFPLTVTSAQKNPTAFYLCASNRQGPNQPQHFGDGTRLSIL.

The genes are TRBV30 and TRBJ1-2; TRBD1 matches at 7 bases. V lost 1 base and J lost 4; bases outside the gene matches: 3. CDR1 is GTSNPN and CDR2 is SVGIG in the germline V gene (reference sequence). The CDR3 length is 13 residues. The CDR3 protein is CAWSGGGGYGYTF. The CDR3, as DNA: TGTGCCTGGAGTGGAGGGGGCGGCTATGGCTACACCTTC.

V usage is TRBV4-1 and J usage is TRBJ2-7, with D possibly TRBD2 on 5 matching bases. The germline V gene has CDR1 MGHRA and CDR2 YSYEKL. This CDR3 is built from 15 residues. Trimming removed 4 bases at V and 5 bases at J, with 18 bases between. CDR3 region: CASSLAEVRIHEQYF. CDR3 bases: TGCGCCAGCAGCCTCGCGGAGGTACGTATCCACGAGCAGTACTTC.

J is TRBJ2-7 and V is TRBV7-2; TRBD1 matches 7 bases. J gave up 0 bases and V 8 bases, and 7 bases lay outside the gene matches. Germline V gives CDR1 SGHTA, CDR2 FQGNSA. The CDR3 length is 14 residues. Written as DNA, the CDR3 is TGTGCCAGCGCCGGACAGGCCTACTCCTACGAGCAGTACTTC. Translated: CASAGQAYSYEQYF.

V gene TRBV19 combines with J gene TRBJ2-3; 7 bases fit TRBD1. After removal of 6 bases from V and 1 base from J, the junction contained 7 bases not matched to a gene. Germline-derived CDR1 and CDR2 are LNHDA and SQIVND (reference sequence). The CDR3 has 15 amino acids. The CDR3 here is CASRDRTWGTDTQYF. The CDR3, as DNA: TGTGCCAGTAGGGACAGGACATGGGGCACAGATACGCAGTATTTT.

The chain combines TRBV6-5 with TRBJ2-7; 8 nucleotides line up with TRBD1. Germline loops: CDR1 MNHEY, CDR2 SVGAGI. With V trimmed by 6 bases and J by 7 bases, 11 bases remained unmatched. The CDR3 has 14 residues. CDR3 protein: CASSPAGTGYEQYF. The DNA for the CDR3 is TGTGCCAGCAGCCCGGCCGGGACAGGCTATGAGCAGTACTTC.

The chain combines TRBV9 with TRBJ2-2; 15 bases align to TRBD2. The V segment lost 3 bases and the J segment 6 bases; nucleotides outside the gene matches: 0. Germline V lookup: CDR1 SGDLS, CDR2 YYNGEE. This CDR3 region has 15 residues. Written as DNA, the CDR3 is TGTGCCAGCAGCGGGACTAGCGGGGGGGCCGGGGAGCTGTTTTTT. It translates to CASSGTSGGAGELFF.

The chain couples TRBV2 to TRBJ2-1; 11 bases are shared with TRBD2. J gave up 3 bases and V 6 bases, and 4 bases lay outside the gene matches. In germline, CDR1 is SNHLY, CDR2 FYNNEI. The CDR3 contains 15 residues. Written as DNA, the CDR3 is TGTGCCAGCAGGGCCGGGACTAGCGGCTACAATGAGCAGTTCTTC. Encoded protein: CASRAGTSGYNEQFF.

J is TRBJ2-5 and V is TRBV5-1; tentative D call: TRBD2 (5 bases). Trimming cost V 4 bases and J 2 bases, with 6 bases left between them. Germline V CDR1 and CDR2: SGHRS, YFSETQ. CDR3 length equals 12 residues. This chain's CDR3 is CASSEGQETQYF. CDR3 nucleotide sequence: TGCGCCAGCAGCGAGGGTCAAGAGACCCAGTACTTC.

V usage is TRBV7-8 and J usage is TRBJ2-7; maybe TRBD2 (6 bases). V was cut by 5 bases and J by 0 bases, with 8 bases left in between. Looked up from germline, CDR1 is SGHVS and CDR2 is FQNEAQ. The CDR3 covers 13 residues. The CDR3 region has the DNA TGTGCCAGCAGCCCGGGACTCTCCTACGAGCAGTACTTC. Translated: CASSPGLSYEQYF.

The chain links TRBV19 to TRBJ2-7; 12 bases match TRBD2. CDR3 length: 15 residues. J lost 4 bases, V lost 4 bases, and 5 bases had no gene match. The germline CDR1 and CDR2 sequences are LNHDA and SQIVND (reference sequence). The CDR3 DNA sequence: TGTGCCAGTAGTAATCCCGGACTAGCGGGGTACGAGCAGTACTTC. Translation: CASSNPGLAGYEQYF. The full variable domain, completed using reference TRBV19 and TRBJ2-7, is DGGITQSPKYLFRKEGQNVTLSCEQNLNHDAMYWYRQDPGQGLRLIYYSQIVNDFQKGDIAEGYSVSREKKESFPLTVTSAQKNPTAFYLCASSNPGLAGYEQYFGPGTRLTVT.

The chain combines TRBV11-2 with TRBJ2-3, with 9 bases fitting TRBD1. This CDR3 has 16 residues. Losses at the gene ends were 1 base for V and 5 bases for J; bases not matched to a gene: 7. In germline, CDR1 is SGHAT, CDR2 FQNNGV. The CDR3 nucleotides are TGTGCCAGCAGCTTAGCGACAGGGGGATGGTTAGATACGCAGTATTTT. It specifies CASSLATGGWLDTQYF.

The V and J genes are TRBV7-2 and TRBJ2-3, with 12 bases fitting TRBD2. Germline V lookup: CDR1 SGHTA, CDR2 FQGNSA. V lost 5 bases, J lost 8 bases, and 5 bases stayed unmatched. The length of the CDR3 is 14 residues. CDR3 amino acids: CASSPTSGGRTQYF. CDR3 bases: TGTGCCAGCAGCCCGACTAGCGGGGGCCGTACGCAGTATTTT.

This chain links TRBV13 with TRBJ2-7, with 7 bases identical to TRBD1. With 4 bases clipped from V and 0 bases from J, the junction kept 6 bases outside the gene matches. Germline V gene data show CDR1 as PRHDT and CDR2 as FYEKMQ (reference sequence). There are 15 residues in the CDR3. The CDR3 DNA reads as TGTGCCAGCAGCTCCCGGGACAGAAACTCCTACGAGCAGTACTTC. Protein product: CASSSRDRNSYEQYF.